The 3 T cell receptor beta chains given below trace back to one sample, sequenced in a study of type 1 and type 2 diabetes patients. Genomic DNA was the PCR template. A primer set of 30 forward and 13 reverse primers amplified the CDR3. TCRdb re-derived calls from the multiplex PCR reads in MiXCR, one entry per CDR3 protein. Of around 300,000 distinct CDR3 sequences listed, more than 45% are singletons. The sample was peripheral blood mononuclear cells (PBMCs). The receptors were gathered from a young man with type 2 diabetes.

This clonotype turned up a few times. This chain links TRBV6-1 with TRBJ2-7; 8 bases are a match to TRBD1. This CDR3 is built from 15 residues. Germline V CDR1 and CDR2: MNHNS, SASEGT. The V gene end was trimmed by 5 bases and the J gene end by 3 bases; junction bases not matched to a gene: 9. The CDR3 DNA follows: TGTGCCAGCAGTTACCCGGGACAGGCACGCTACGAGCAGTACTTC. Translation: CASSYPGQARYEQYF.

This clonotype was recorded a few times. The DNA for the CDR3 is TGTGCCAGCAGCGGGGGGACTAGCAGCTACGAGCAGTACTTC. It is translated as CASSGGTSSYEQYF. The rearrangement links TRBV13 to TRBJ2-7; 9 bases match TRBD2. V lost 5 bases and J lost 3; bases outside the gene matches: 5. CDR1 PRHDT and CDR2 FYEKMQ come from the germline V gene (reference sequence). The CDR3 extends over 14 amino acids.

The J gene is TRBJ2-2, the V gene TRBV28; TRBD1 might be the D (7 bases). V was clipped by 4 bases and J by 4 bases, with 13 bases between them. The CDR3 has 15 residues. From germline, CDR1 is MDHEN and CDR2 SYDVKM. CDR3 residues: CASSSNRGGTGELFF. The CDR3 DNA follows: TGTGCCAGCAGTTCAAACAGGGGAGGCACCGGGGAGCTGTTTTTT.